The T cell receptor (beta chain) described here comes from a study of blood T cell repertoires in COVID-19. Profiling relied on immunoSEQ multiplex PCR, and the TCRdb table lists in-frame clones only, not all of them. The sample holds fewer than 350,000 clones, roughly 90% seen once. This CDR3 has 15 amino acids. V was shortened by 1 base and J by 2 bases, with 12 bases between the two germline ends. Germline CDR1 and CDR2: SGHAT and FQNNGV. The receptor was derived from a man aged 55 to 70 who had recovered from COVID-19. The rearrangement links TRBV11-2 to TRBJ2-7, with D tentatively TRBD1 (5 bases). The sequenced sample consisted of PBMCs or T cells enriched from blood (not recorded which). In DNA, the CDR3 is TGTGCCAGCAGCTTAGTGCAGGGTAATCCCTACGAGCAGTACTTC. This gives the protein CASSLVQGNPYEQYF.